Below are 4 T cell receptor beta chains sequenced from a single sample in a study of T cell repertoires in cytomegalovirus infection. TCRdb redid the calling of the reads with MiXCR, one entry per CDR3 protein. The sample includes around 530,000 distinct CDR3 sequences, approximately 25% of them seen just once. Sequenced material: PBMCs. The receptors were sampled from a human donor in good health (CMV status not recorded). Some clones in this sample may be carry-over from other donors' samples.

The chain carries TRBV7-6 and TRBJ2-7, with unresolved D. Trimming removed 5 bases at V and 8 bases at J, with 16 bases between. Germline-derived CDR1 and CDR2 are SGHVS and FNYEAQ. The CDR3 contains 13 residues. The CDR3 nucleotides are TGTGCCAGCAGCCGATCCGGGCCAGAACAGCAGTACGTC. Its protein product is CASSRSGPEQQYV.

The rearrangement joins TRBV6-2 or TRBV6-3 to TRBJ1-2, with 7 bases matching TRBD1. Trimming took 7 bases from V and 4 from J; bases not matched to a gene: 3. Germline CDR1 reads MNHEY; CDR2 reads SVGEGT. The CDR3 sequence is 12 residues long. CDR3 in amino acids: CASIKGAYGYTF. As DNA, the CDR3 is TGTGCCAGCATAAAGGGGGCCTATGGCTACACCTTC.

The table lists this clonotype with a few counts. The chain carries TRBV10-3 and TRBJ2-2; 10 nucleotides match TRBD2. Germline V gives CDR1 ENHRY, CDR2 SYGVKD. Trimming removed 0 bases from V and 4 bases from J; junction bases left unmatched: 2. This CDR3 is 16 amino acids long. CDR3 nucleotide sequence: TGTGCCATCAGTGAGTCGTCTAGCGGGGGCACCGGGGAGCTGTTTTTT. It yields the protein CAISESSSGGTGELFF.

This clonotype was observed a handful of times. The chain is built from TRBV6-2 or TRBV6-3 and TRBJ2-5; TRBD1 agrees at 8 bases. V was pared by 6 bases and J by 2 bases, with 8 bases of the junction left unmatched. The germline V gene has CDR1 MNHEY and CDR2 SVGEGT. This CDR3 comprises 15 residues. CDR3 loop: CASSPRGLRQETQYF. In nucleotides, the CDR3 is TGTGCCAGCAGCCCCAGGGGGCTGCGACAAGAGACCCAGTACTTC.